The sequence of this T cell receptor beta chain was determined in a study of T cells in Graves' hyperthyroidism and ophthalmopathy (dated by TCRdb to between 2019 and 2020). A note on the overall study: Peripheral blood samples were taken at initial diagnosis, before any treatment was given. Prospective prediction of ophthalmopathy was tested in an independent validation cohort consisting of fewer than 20 hyperthyroidism patients and around 17 patients who later progressed to ophthalmopathy. According to the paper, TCR Vbeta CDR3 sequencing was carried out on 135 peripheral blood samples, which came from about 45 ophthalmopathy, 75 or so hyperthyroidism and approximately 17 progressor patients. The roughly 94 discovery patients were randomly divided into training and test sets at a 7:3 ratio. Thyroid tissue and blood T-cell repertoires from about 6 Graves' hyperthyroidism patients were also compared in the study. After blood sampling, hyperthyroidism patients were treated with methimazole at a starting dose of 30 mg daily, and ophthalmopathy patients were treated with high-dose intravenous methylprednisolone. To identify TCR V-J signatures that set the groups apart, the researchers used a discovery cohort of about a hundred patients, made up of roughly 45 with Graves' ophthalmopathy and about 60 with stable Graves' hyperthyroidism.

For this chain, trimming is 7 bases at the V end and 4 bases at the J end, and the number of junction bases without a gene match is 3. Per the germline V gene (reference sequence), DFQATT is the CDR1 and SNEGSKA is the CDR2. From the cysteine up to the phenylalanine, the CDR3 has a length of 12 residues. The CDR3 DNA has 36 bases and is translated from base 1. Moderately to severely active disease, a Clinical Activity Score of at least 3, a NOSPECS grade of at least 4, and a duration under 3 months were present in ophthalmopathy patients. Any patient with an uncontrolled infection, another autoimmune disease, pregnancy or lactation was excluded. Clinical symptoms, serum thyroxine and TRAb, thyroid ultrasound, and orbital computed tomography formed the basis for the diagnoses. PBMCs were isolated from more than 9 ml of fresh peripheral blood by Ficoll-Paque density gradient centrifugation. Trizol reagent was used to extract total RNA, and RNA quality was then checked on an Agilent 2100 Bioanalyzer.

The TCR beta CDR3 regions were amplified from the RNA transcripts. A first-round RT-PCR of the TCR CDR3 used the HTBI primer set with the Qiagen OneStep RT-PCR kit. Libraries were constructed in a second round of multiplex PCR, after which size selection and purification were performed. Sequencing of the libraries was done on an Illumina HiSeq2000 using paired-end 100 bp reads. The published analysis was carried out like this. SOAPnuke was used to process the raw data, throwing out any read that contained adapters or uncalled bases, had a mean Phred below 15, or lacked an exact constant-primer or identifier match. COPE v1.2.5 was used to merge high-quality paired reads, and clonotypes were defined as unique nucleotide sequences. MiTCR v1.1 was used to align clonotypes to the IMGT TRBV, TRBD and TRBJ reference segments. The analysis was restricted to V-J combinations with a frequency above 0.0001, which together covered around 99% of the repertoires. The TCS score was defined as the ratio of F50 (clonal expansion) to E x V (chaos), calculated using BLOSUM62-based TCRdist between CDR3 peptides within each V-J. Welch's t-statistics and random forest reduced fewer than 550 V-J features to roughly 13, which were used in a naive Bayes classifier (R e1071). In-frame beta chains were kept once TCRdb had trimmed the public reads at Q25 with fastp and called clones with MiXCR. One record per CDR3 amino acid sequence lists the most common genes and DNA. The V and J calls were determined by TCRdb, not by the authors. The sample records roughly 500,000 distinct CDR3 sequences, roughly 23% of which are singletons. The ten largest clones represent around 54% of the sample.

Study-wide findings and limitations: Sample size was not statistically predetermined, and blinding of investigators to group allocation was not performed. Most expanded thyroid clonotypes (frequency above 0.001) were also detected in blood, a finding suggesting that blood repertoires may reflect thyroid immune responses. Ophthalmopathy was separated from stable hyperthyroidism by a 13 V-J signature model, with about 88% sensitivity and approximately 84% specificity obtained in cross-validation and 80%/75% obtained in testing. During validation, the model predicted progression to ophthalmopathy a median of about 6.3 months ahead of onset, with more than 55% sensitivity and around 73% specificity.

This clonotype was seen only a few times. This receptor's antigen is unknown. Base qualities are not at hand, and no much larger clone is one base apart. Sequenced sample: blood. The chain links TRBV20-1 with TRBJ2-7, and 11 junction bases match TRBD1. The receptor comes from a woman aged 70-85 years with Graves' ophthalmopathy. This receptor carries the CDR3 CSVGQGAYEQYF. The sequenced DNA: TGCAGTGTCGGACAGGGGGCTTACGAGCAGTACTTC.